What follows are 5 T cell receptor beta chains derived from one specimen sequenced in a study of blood T cell repertoires in COVID-19 (dated by TCRdb to 2018 to 2021). Receptors were amplified or captured by the immunoSEQ multiplex PCR assay. TCRdb mirrors the immuneACCESS table, restricted to in-frame sequences. Some clones are absent from its copies; in checked studies, under half trace to an unresolved V gene, and the reason for the others is unknown. Across this sample there are roughly 260,000 clones, with about 88% seen only once. The ten largest account for roughly 12% of the sample. The specimen sequenced was peripheral blood. The receptors originated from a young woman with COVID-19, enrolled during active disease.

This chain uses TRBV6-5 with TRBJ2-5; a weak D match, TRBD1 (6 bases). The germline V gene has CDR1 MNHEY and CDR2 SVGAGI. The V end was cut by 2 bases, the J end by 5 bases, with 15 bases between. CDR3 length: 15 residues. The CDR3 DNA reads TGTGCCAGCAGTTACCAAACAGGGAATCGGGAGACCCAGTACTTC. Translation gives CASSYQTGNRETQYF.

The chain combines TRBV21-1 with TRBJ2-7; TRBD2 was called by the table and not checked on the DNA. TRBV21-1 is a documented pseudogene. The CDR3 runs to 16 residues. In DNA, the CDR3 is TGTGCCAGCAGCGGGCTAGCGGGGAAATACTCCTACGAGCAGTACTTC. Its translation is CASSGLAGKYSYEQYF.

This clone was recorded only once. This chain joins TRBV9 and TRBJ2-2; the D gene is possibly TRBD1 (6 bases). With 3 bases removed from V and 4 bases from J, the gap between germline ends came to 19 bases. Germline V CDR1 and CDR2: SGDLS, YYNGEE. CDR3 length: 17 amino acids. The CDR3 DNA is TGTGCCAGCAGCGACCCACGTGGGACACGAGGCACCGGGGAGCTGTTTTTT. This translates into CASSDPRGTRGTGELFF.

The chain carries TRBV2 and TRBJ1-1; 8 bases are shared with TRBD1. J lost 5 bases, V lost 6 bases, and 8 bases had no gene match. CDR3 length: 14 residues. Per germline, CDR1 SNHLY and CDR2 FYNNEI. The CDR3 DNA reads TGTGCCAGCAGCTATCAGGGGGCAGGAACTGAAGCTTTCTTT. This sequence encodes CASSYQGAGTEAFF.

This clone was counted between two and nine times. J is TRBJ1-6 and V is TRBV28; 7 nucleotides agree with TRBD1. The CDR3 is made up of 14 amino acids. Per the germline V gene, CDR1 is MDHEN and CDR2 is SYDVKM. The V and J ends lost 5 bases and 9 bases, in that order; junction bases with no gene match: 7. This CDR3 reads CASSTQGEASPLHF. In nucleotides, the CDR3 is TGTGCCAGCAGTACCCAGGGGGAGGCTTCACCCCTCCACTTT.